This entry concerns a single T cell receptor beta chain. As yet, its antigen is unknown. This entry belongs to a study of cytomegalovirus exposure and HLA in healthy donors. Vbeta (60) and Jbeta (13) primers were used in the PCR. Methods used by the authors: Counted up in a later analysis, unique TCR beta chains came to some 80 million, with around 9.9 million shared. The repertoire was sequenced with immunoSEQ multiplex PCR; TCRdb's copy has only in-frame clones and lacks some. That table is the source of V, J and clone size, and D and trimming were worked out from the DNA. The sample has some 190,000 clones, 70% to 90% seen once. Findings and caveats of the study: Immune exposure information available was restricted to CMV serostatus.

V dropped 4 bases and J dropped 6; count of bases not matched to a gene: 6. The CDR3 has 13 residues. Germline V lookup: CDR1 SNHLY, CDR2 FYNNEI. The chain recombines TRBV2 with TRBJ2-7; 7 bases fit TRBD1. The sequence derives from a woman aged 18-29 years in good health and CMV-seronegative. The specimen sequenced was PBMCs. CDR3 amino acids: CASSGQGEGEQYF. The CDR3 coding sequence is TGTGCCAGCAGTGGACAGGGAGAAGGCGAGCAGTACTTC.